This TCR beta chain was retrieved from a study of human T cells and chemical hapten exposure. Across the whole study: Yields of TCR per sample differed, chiefly owing to small differences in pooled library volume.

Single cDNA molecules in the library carried unique molecular identifiers attached during preparation. Per the original data handling: TCR counts had a median of about 100,000 per sample and spanned about 20,000 to 750,000. TCRdb processed the reads anew with MiXCR; each CDR3 protein has one entry. The V and J calls come from TCRdb's annotation, not from the publication. The table shows around 120,000 distinct CDR3 sequences, with over 7% occurring only once. Unfractionated whole blood yielded total RNA. This clonotype was seen a few times. The clonotype was recovered from a human donor in good health. Some clones in this sample may be carry-over from other donors' samples. The sequenced sample consisted of whole blood.

The CDR3 DNA reads TGTGCCAGCAGTTTCCAGGGTACAAGCTCCTATAATTCACCCCTCCACTTT. Its protein is CASSFQGTSSYNSPLHF. The V gene is TRBV27, the J gene TRBJ1-6; D is perhaps TRBD1 (5 bases). Between the trimmed V and J ends, which lost 3 bases and 0 bases, there was a span of 12 bases. From germline, CDR1 is MNHEY and CDR2 SMNVEV (reference sequence). The CDR3 has 17 residues.